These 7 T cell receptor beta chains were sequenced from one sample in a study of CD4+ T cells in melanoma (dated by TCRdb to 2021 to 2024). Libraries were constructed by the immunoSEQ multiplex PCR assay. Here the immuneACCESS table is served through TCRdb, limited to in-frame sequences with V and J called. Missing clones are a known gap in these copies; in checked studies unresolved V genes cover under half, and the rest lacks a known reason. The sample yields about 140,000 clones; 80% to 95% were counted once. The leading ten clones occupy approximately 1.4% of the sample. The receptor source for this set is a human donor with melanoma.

CDR3 sequence (DNA): TGTGCCAGCAGCTCCCTGCCGGGAGATACGCAGTATTTT. Amino acids: CASSSLPGDTQYF. The chain recombines TRBV7-3 with TRBJ2-3; no reliable D call. Germline CDR1 and CDR2: SGHTA and FQGTGA. The CDR3 covers 13 residues. Trimming took off 4 bases at V and 5 bases at J, with 10 bases between the two ends.

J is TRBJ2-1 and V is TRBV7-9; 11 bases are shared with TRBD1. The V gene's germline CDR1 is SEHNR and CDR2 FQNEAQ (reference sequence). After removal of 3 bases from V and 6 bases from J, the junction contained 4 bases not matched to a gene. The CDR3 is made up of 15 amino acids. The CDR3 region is CASSFSGTGGNEQFF. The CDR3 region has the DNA TGTGCCAGCAGCTTCTCCGGGACAGGGGGCAATGAGCAGTTCTTC.

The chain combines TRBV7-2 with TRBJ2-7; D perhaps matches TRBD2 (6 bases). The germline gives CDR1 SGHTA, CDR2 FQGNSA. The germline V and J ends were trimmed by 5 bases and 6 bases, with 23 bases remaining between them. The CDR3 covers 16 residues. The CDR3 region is CASSPLGGPRSGEQYF. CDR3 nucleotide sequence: TGTGCCAGCAGCCCCTTGGGAGGACCCCGCTCGGGCGAGCAGTACTTC.

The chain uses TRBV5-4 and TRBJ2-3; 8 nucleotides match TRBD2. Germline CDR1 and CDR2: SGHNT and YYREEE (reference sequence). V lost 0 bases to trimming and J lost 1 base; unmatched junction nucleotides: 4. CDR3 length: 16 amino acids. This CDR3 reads CASSLVGTRRTDTQYF. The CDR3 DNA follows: TGTGCCAGCAGCTTGGTGGGGACTAGGCGCACAGATACGCAGTATTTT.

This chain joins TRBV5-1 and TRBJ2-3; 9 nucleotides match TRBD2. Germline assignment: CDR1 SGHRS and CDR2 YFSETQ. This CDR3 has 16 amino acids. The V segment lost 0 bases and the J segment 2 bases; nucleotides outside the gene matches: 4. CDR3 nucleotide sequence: TGCGCCAGCAGCTTGGGTAGCGGGGGCCCCACAGATACGCAGTATTTT. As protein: CASSLGSGGPTDTQYF. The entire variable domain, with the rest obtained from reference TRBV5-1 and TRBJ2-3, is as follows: KAGVTQTPRYLIKTRGQQVTLSCSPISGHRSVSWYQQTPGQGLQFLFEYFSETQRNKGNFPGRFSGRQFSNSRSEMNVSTLELGDSALYLCASSLGSGGPTDTQYFGPGTRLTVL.

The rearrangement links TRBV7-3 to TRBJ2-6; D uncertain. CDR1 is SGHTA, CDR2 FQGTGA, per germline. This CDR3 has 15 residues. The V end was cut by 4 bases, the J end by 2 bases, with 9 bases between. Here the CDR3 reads CASSSTTAGANVLTF. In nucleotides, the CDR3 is TGTGCCAGCAGCTCCACCACCGCTGGGGCCAACGTCCTGACTTTC.

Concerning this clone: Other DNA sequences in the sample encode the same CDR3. In DNA form, the CDR3 reads TGCGCCAGCAGCTTGGAGGGCAGTTACGAGCAGTACTTC. It encodes CASSLEGSYEQYF. The chain is built from TRBV5-1 and TRBJ2-7; no clear D gene. The germline V and J ends were trimmed by 0 bases and 4 bases, with 8 bases remaining between them. This CDR3 has 13 amino acids. CDR1 is SGHRS and CDR2 is YFSETQ in the germline V gene.